The 19 T cell receptor beta chains given below trace back to one sample, sequenced in a study of spatial heterogeneity in lung cancer. Time point of the sample: blood at routine non-recurrence follow-up after resection. One entry per CDR3 protein results from TCRdb running MiXCR on the 5' RACE reads. The sample shows some 35,000 distinct CDR3 sequences, about 7.9% of them seen only once. The material was PBMCs, obtained at follow-up. These receptor sequences come from a male donor with early-stage non-small cell lung cancer.

Many counts were recorded for this clonotype. The rearrangement uses TRBV29-1 and TRBJ2-7, with 10 bases identical to TRBD2. The CDR3 sequence is 15 residues long. The germline V gene has CDR1 SQVTM and CDR2 ANQGSEA. The trim removed 3 bases at V and 2 bases at J, leaving 7 bases unmatched. CDR3 coding DNA: TGCAGCGTTGATGGTCCTAGCGGGGGTACCTACGAGCAGTACTTC. Amino acids: CSVDGPSGGTYEQYF.

This clonotype came up many times. The rearrangement uses TRBV19 and TRBJ1-2; D possibly corresponds to TRBD1 (5 bases). Between the trimmed V and J ends, which lost 6 bases and 1 base, there was a span of 12 bases. Germline V gene sequence: CDR1 LNHDA, CDR2 SQIVND (reference sequence). The CDR3 has 14 amino acids. The CDR3 loop reads CASSWDLVNYGYTF. DNA for the CDR3: TGTGCCAGTAGCTGGGACTTGGTTAACTATGGCTACACCTTC.

This clonotype was counted at least ten times. This chain joins TRBV5-1 and TRBJ2-2, with 11 bases aligning to TRBD1. Germline V lookup: CDR1 SGHRS, CDR2 YFSETQ. Germline trimming cut 5 bases from V and 4 bases from J; bases unmatched to any gene: 4. The CDR3 runs to 15 residues. CDR3 amino acids: CASRGQGVPTGELFF. CDR3 DNA: TGCGCCAGCAGGGGACAGGGGGTTCCCACCGGGGAGCTGTTTTTT.

This clonotype was seen only a few times. The chain has TRBV6-5 and TRBJ1-1, with D maybe TRBD1 (6 bases). The CDR3 consists of 13 residues. CDR1 and CDR2 from the germline V gene are MNHEY and SVGAGI. Trimming took off 2 bases at V and 8 bases at J, with 12 bases between the two ends. The CDR3 nucleotides read TGTGCCAGCAGTTACGGCCAGGGGTCCGAAGCTTTCTTT. Translating it yields CASSYGQGSEAFF.

Ten or more counts support this clonotype. This chain joins TRBV6-5 and TRBJ2-3; 8 positions match TRBD2. The CDR3 runs to 14 residues. V shed 6 bases, J shed 6 bases, and the junction held 8 bases outside the gene matches. CDR1 and CDR2 from the germline V gene are MNHEY and SVGAGI. CDR3: CASRAGARRDTQYF. The CDR3 DNA reads TGTGCCAGCAGAGCGGGGGCCCGGAGGGATACGCAGTATTTT.

This clonotype was seen ten or more times. CDR3 sequence reads: CASSLPLAGGQETQYF. The DNA for the CDR3 is TGTGCCAGCAGCCTCCCCCTAGCGGGGGGACAAGAGACCCAGTACTTC. V usage is TRBV9 and J usage is TRBJ2-5, with TRBD2 matching 11 bases. The CDR3 runs 16 residues. Trimming cost V 4 bases and J 2 bases; bases outside gene matches: 7. Germline V gives CDR1 SGDLS, CDR2 YYNGEE.

This clonotype was seen repeatedly, ten times or more. The rearrangement uses TRBV19 and TRBJ1-1, with TRBD1 matching over 7 bases. Trimming at V came to 8 bases and at J to 4 bases, leaving 10 bases not matched to a gene. The CDR3 is 14 residues long. Germline CDR1 is LNHDA and CDR2 is SQIVND (reference sequence). CDR3 DNA: TGTGCCAGTCAAGCAGGGGGGCTGGGCACTGAAGCTTTCTTT. Protein sequence: CASQAGGLGTEAFF.

This clonotype showed up many times. The chain uses TRBV30 and TRBJ2-3; D not certain. Trimming removed 0 bases from V and 0 bases from J, with 7 bases in between. Looked up from germline, CDR1 is GTSNPN and CDR2 is SVGIG (reference sequence). The CDR3 sequence is 14 residues long. CDR3 protein: CAWSVGTSTDTQYF. DNA of the CDR3: TGTGCCTGGAGTGTTGGCACTAGCACAGATACGCAGTATTTT.

This clonotype was observed at least ten times. The chain joins TRBV7-6 to TRBJ1-1, with TRBD1 matching 8 bases. Germline V gene sequence: CDR1 SGHVS, CDR2 FNYEAQ. Trimming cost V 3 bases and J 4 bases; bases outside gene matches: 7. CDR3 length equals 15 residues. The CDR3 coding sequence is TGTGCCAGCAGCTTCGGGACAGGTCCCGGCACTGAAGCTTTCTTT. This codes for CASSFGTGPGTEAFF.

This clonotype was recorded a few times. The V call is TRBV7-2, the J call TRBJ2-2, with 15 bases fitting TRBD2. CDR3 length: 19 amino acids. CDR1 SGHTA and CDR2 FQGNSA come from the germline V gene. V lost 4 bases, J lost 4 bases, and 10 bases stayed unmatched. This CDR3 reads CASSSRTSGGALSTGELFF. The CDR3 bases are TGTGCCAGCAGCTCCAGGACTAGCGGGGGGGCTCTAAGCACCGGGGAGCTGTTTTTT.

This clonotype was seen repeatedly, ten times or more. This chain uses TRBV6-5 with TRBJ1-2; 8 bases line up with TRBD1. CDR1 and CDR2 from the germline V gene are MNHEY and SVGAGI. The CDR3 length is 14 residues. The J segment lost 8 bases and the V segment lost 5 bases, leaving 10 bases of the junction unmatched. The CDR3 protein is CASSMGQDRWGYTF. CDR3 nucleotides: TGTGCCAGCAGTATGGGACAGGACCGATGGGGCTACACCTTC.

V usage is TRBV7-9 and J usage is TRBJ1-2; unclear D gene. Germline loops: CDR1 SEHNR, CDR2 FQNEAQ (reference sequence). The CDR3 spans 12 residues. Trimming shortened V by 5 bases and J by 4 bases, and 8 bases separated the two germline ends. CDR3 sequence (DNA): TGTGCCAGCAGCCCCCAGACCTATGGCTACACCTTC. This encodes CASSPQTYGYTF.

The chain employs TRBV9 and TRBJ1-6; D is uncertain. Germline assignment: CDR1 SGDLS and CDR2 YYNGEE. The CDR3 length is 13 residues. Trimming cost V 4 bases and J 9 bases, with 11 bases left between them. CDR3: CASSPHGFSPLHF. The CDR3 nucleotides read TGTGCCAGCAGCCCCCACGGGTTTTCACCCCTCCACTTT.

This chain joins TRBV29-1 and TRBJ1-2; 8 bases align to TRBD1. V shed 4 bases, J shed 9 bases, and the junction held 10 bases outside the gene matches. Germline CDR1 is SQVTM and CDR2 is ANQGSEA. The CDR3 sequence is 13 residues long. CDR3 protein: CSVAGQGSRSYTF. DNA of the CDR3: TGCAGCGTTGCAGGACAGGGAAGTAGGAGCTACACCTTC.

Many counts were recorded for this clonotype. This chain joins TRBV6-1 and TRBJ1-3; D unresolved. This CDR3 region has 14 residues. Trimming took off 7 bases at V and 2 bases at J, with 12 bases between the two ends. Germline loops: CDR1 MNHNS, CDR2 SASEGT. CDR3 amino acids: CASKIRVTGNTIYF. The CDR3 nucleotides are TGTGCCAGCAAGATAAGGGTGACTGGAAACACCATATATTTT.

This clonotype has a count of ten or more. The chain has TRBV6-2 or TRBV6-3 and TRBJ2-3; no reliable D call. The length of the CDR3 is 13 residues. V was shortened by 10 bases and J by 0 bases, with 11 bases between the two germline ends. CDR1 MNHEY and CDR2 SVGEGT come from the germline V gene. The CDR3 here is CATRDSSTDTQYF. The CDR3 DNA reads TGTGCCACCCGAGATAGTAGCACAGATACGCAGTATTTT.

The table lists this clonotype with many counts. The rearrangement joins TRBV6-1 to TRBJ2-6; D is unclear. V lost 4 bases, J lost 0 bases, and 7 bases lay in between. In germline, CDR1 is MNHNS, CDR2 SASEGT. This CDR3 contains 15 residues. DNA of the CDR3: TGTGCCAGCAGTGGAATTTCCTCTGGGGCCAACGTCCTGACTTTC. Encoded protein: CASSGISSGANVLTF.

This clonotype was detected ten times or more. This rearrangement joins TRBV5-5 to TRBJ2-7; TRBD1 or TRBD2 may be the D gene (7 bases each). Germline V gene data show CDR1 as SGHKS and CDR2 as YYEKEE (reference sequence). CDR3 length equals 16 residues. The germline V and J ends were trimmed by 4 bases and 7 bases, with 24 bases remaining between them. In DNA, the CDR3 is TGTGCCAGCAGCGTTACAGGGGACTACGGTCCTAGGGAGCAGTACTTC. Translated, it gives CASSVTGDYGPREQYF.

A few counts support this clonotype. J is TRBJ2-2 and V is TRBV20-1; TRBD1 matches 8 bases. Germline CDR1 reads DFQATT; CDR2 reads SNEGSKA (reference sequence). The junction had 3 bases not matched to a gene; V was cut back by 3 bases and J by 0 bases. This CDR3 spans 15 amino acids. CDR3 nucleotides: TGCAGTGCTAGCAGGGGGCAATCGAACACCGGGGAGCTGTTTTTT. It specifies CSASRGQSNTGELFF.